Sequencing of this TCR beta chain was carried out in a study of shared clonotypes between healthy human individuals. In the study overall: CD4 naive cells filled three plates per donor, CD4 memory three, CD8 naive two and CD8 memory one. Study-wide findings and caveats: Researchers sampled blood only, noting tissue repertoires likely differ.

This CDR3 comprises 18 residues. V was clipped by 9 bases and J by 0 bases; unmatched bases: 9. Germline lookup yields CDR1 LNHDA and CDR2 SQIVND (reference sequence). Each subset's genomic DNA was shared equally among a number of immunoSEQ plates. Here immunoSEQ multiplex PCR was the method, and the copy in TCRdb shows in-frame clones only, minus some. Of around 1.6 million clones in the sample, 95% to 99% were seen once. In the case of this clone: Its specificity is not known.

This TCR was sampled from a man in his thirties or forties in good health. Sequenced: naive CD4+ T cells sorted from blood. Subset specified: CD45RA+ positively selected. The chain joins TRBV19 to TRBJ2-1; 15 bases align to TRBD2. The CDR3 region is CASLGLAGGGASYNEQFF. The CDR3 DNA reads TGTGCCAGCCTGGGACTAGCGGGAGGCGGGGCCTCCTACAATGAGCAGTTCTTC.